Described below is a single T cell receptor beta chain sequence and its context. Its antigen is currently not known. Qualities for individual bases were not recorded, and no much larger clone is one base off. Libraries were built with PCR. This sample was sequenced with an Illumina HiSeq 2000. TCRdb trimmed the raw reads at Q25, called clones with MiXCR and kept productive beta chains. All rows with the same CDR3 protein become a single entry with the most common DNA and genes. In this sample the table shows about 19,000 distinct CDR3 sequences, about two fifths of which occur a single time. Clones ranked in the top ten supply 10% of the sample. This entry is derived from a study of tumor-infiltrating lymphocytes in oesophageal squamous cell carcinoma (dated by TCRdb to 2016 to 2018). Its CDR3 holds 15 amino acids, cysteine through phenylalanine. The CDR3 DNA has 45 bases and is translated from base 1. The germline V gene encodes CDR1 SNHLY and CDR2 FYNNEI. V lost 6 bases and J lost 4 bases, and the count of bases not matched to a germline gene is 8.

The chain uses TRBV2 and TRBJ2-2; 7 central bases correspond to TRBD1. Sequences were obtained from normal esophageal tissue next to the tumor. The source is a male donor with esophageal squamous cell carcinoma. This receptor carries the CDR3 CASRSGTARTGELFF. The DNA sequence is TGTGCCAGCAGAAGTGGGACAGCACGCACCGGGGAGCTGTTTTTT.